Below, one T cell receptor (beta chain) is given with its context. No antigen is known for it. This entry is derived from a study of beta chain features in type 1 diabetes. Overall study results and limits: Type 1 diabetes patients had VDJ junctions that carried fewer insertions and more deletions.

TCRB transcripts that were expressed got sequenced, as all of the isolated RNA had been reverse transcribed. Repertoires were generated with immunoSEQ multiplex PCR, while TCRdb's copy carries only in-frame clones and drops some. The table includes some 150,000 clones, roughly 50% detected once. The CDR3 runs to 13 residues. V dropped 5 bases and J dropped 15; count of bases not matched to a gene: 13. The germline V gene encodes CDR1 LNHDA and CDR2 SQIVND (reference sequence). The clonotype was recovered from a man aged 18 to 30 in good health. The chain employs TRBV19 and TRBJ2-4, with TRBD1 matching 7 bases. Sequenced material: Tregs from blood. This CDR3 is CASSSPRDSRRYF. The CDR3 DNA follows: TGTGCCAGTAGTTCACCCAGGGACAGTCGGAGGTACTTC.